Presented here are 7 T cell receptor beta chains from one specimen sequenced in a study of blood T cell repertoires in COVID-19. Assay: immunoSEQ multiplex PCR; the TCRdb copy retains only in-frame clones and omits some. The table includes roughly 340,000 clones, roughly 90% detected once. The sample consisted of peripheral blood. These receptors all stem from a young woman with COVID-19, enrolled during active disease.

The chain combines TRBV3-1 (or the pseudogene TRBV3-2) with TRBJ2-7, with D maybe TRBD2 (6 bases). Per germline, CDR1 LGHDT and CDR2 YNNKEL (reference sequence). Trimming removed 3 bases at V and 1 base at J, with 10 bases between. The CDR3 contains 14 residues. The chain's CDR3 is CASSQGRGSYEQYF. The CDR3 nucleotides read TGTGCCAGCAGCCAGGGGCGGGGTTCCTACGAGCAGTACTTC.

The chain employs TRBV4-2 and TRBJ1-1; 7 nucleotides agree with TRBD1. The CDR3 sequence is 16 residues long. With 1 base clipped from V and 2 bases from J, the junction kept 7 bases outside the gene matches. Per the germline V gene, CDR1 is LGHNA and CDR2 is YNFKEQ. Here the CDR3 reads CASSQVVGTANTEAFF. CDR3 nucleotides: TGTGCCAGCAGCCAAGTCGTCGGGACAGCTAACACTGAAGCTTTCTTT.

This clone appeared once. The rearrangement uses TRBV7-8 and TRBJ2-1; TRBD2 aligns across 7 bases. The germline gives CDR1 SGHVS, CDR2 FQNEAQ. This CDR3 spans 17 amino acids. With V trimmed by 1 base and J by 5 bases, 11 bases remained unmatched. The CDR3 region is CASSLGGRLAVHNEQFF. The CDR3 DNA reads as TGTGCCAGCAGCTTAGGGGGTCGTCTAGCGGTACACAATGAGCAGTTCTTC.

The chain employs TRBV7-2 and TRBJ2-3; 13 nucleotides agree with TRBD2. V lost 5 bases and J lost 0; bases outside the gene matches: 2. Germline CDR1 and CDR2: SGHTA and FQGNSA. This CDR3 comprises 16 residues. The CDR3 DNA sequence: TGTGCCAGCAGCACGGGACTAGCGGGAAGCACAGATACGCAGTATTTT. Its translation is CASSTGLAGSTDTQYF.

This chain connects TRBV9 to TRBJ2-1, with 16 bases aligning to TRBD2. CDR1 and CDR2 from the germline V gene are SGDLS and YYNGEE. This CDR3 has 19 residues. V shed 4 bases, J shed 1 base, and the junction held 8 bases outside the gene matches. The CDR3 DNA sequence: TGTGCCAGCAGCCCCGGGACTAGCGGGGGGGCCCAGTCCTACAATGAGCAGTTCTTC. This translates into CASSPGTSGGAQSYNEQFF.

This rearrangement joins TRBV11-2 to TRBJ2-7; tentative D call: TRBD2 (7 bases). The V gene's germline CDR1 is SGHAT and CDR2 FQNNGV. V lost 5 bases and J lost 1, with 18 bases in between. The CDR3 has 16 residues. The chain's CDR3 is CASSLFWGGRSYEQYF. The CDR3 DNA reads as TGTGCCAGCAGCCTCTTCTGGGGGGGCAGATCCTACGAGCAGTACTTC.

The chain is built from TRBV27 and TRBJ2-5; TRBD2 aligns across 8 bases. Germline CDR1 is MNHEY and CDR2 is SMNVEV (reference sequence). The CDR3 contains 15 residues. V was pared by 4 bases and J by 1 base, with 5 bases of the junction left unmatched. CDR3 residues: CASSSRSGGQETQYF. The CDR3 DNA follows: TGTGCCAGCAGTTCTCGAAGCGGGGGCCAAGAGACCCAGTACTTC.